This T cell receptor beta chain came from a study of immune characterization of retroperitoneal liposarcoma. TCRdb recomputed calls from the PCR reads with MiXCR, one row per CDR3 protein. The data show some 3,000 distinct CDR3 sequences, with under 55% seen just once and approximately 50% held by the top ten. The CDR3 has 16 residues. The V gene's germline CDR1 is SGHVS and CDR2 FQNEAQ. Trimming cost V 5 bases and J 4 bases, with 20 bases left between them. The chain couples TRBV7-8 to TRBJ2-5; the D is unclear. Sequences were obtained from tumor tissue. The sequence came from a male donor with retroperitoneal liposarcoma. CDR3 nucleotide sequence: TGTGCCAGCAGCCCAGAGGTTATCAACAGAGGAGAGACCCAGTACTTC. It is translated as CASSPEVINRGETQYF.